Shown below are 6 T cell receptor beta chains from a single sample sequenced in a study of beta chain features in type 1 diabetes. The isolated RNA, all of it, was reverse transcribed, so expressed TCRB transcripts were what got sequenced. Sequencing was performed with immunoSEQ multiplex PCR; in TCRdb, only in-frame clones are kept and a portion is missing. Of 970,000 or so clones in the sample, around a sixth were seen once. The sequencing input was naive CD4+ T cells from blood. Receptor source: a woman between 18 and 30 years old in good health.

This chain links TRBV19 with TRBJ1-2; D gene ambiguous. Germline V gene sequence: CDR1 LNHDA, CDR2 SQIVND (reference sequence). Between the trimmed V and J ends, which lost 5 bases and 0 bases, there was a span of 22 bases. The CDR3 spans 18 residues. CDR3 region: CASSPPRLLSVSNYGYTF. DNA for the CDR3: TGTGCCAGTAGTCCCCCCCGACTGCTATCCGTCTCTAACTATGGCTACACCTTC.

This sequence joins TRBV18 and TRBJ2-7; 8 nucleotides match TRBD1. V shed 6 bases and J 4 bases; nucleotides not matched to a gene: 11. The CDR3 extends over 15 amino acids. From germline, CDR1 is KGHSH and CDR2 LQKENI. CDR3 DNA: TGTGCCAGCTCCACGTCCGGACAGGGAATGTACGAGCAGTACTTC. This encodes CASSTSGQGMYEQYF.

Regarding this clone: This same CDR3 is encoded by further DNA sequences in the sample. This rearrangement joins TRBV2 to TRBJ2-7; unclear D gene. CDR3 length: 11 amino acids. V lost 3 bases to trimming and J lost 6 bases, with 6 bases between them. Germline assignment: CDR1 SNHLY and CDR2 FYNNEI. CDR3 in DNA: TGTGCCAGCAGTGACTGGGCCGAGCAGTACTTC. Translation: CASSDWAEQYF.

This clone was counted only a few times. The V and J genes are TRBV28 and TRBJ2-7; TRBD2 agrees at 10 bases. The J segment lost 5 bases and the V segment lost 0 bases, leaving 7 bases of the junction unmatched. Germline lookup yields CDR1 MDHEN and CDR2 SYDVKM. The CDR3 contains 16 residues. The CDR3 sequence is CASSLWPSGSRDEQYF. CDR3 DNA: TGTGCCAGCAGTTTATGGCCTAGCGGGAGTAGGGACGAGCAGTACTTC.

This clone showed up just a few times. This chain connects TRBV6-6 to TRBJ1-5, with TRBD1 matching 7 bases. Losses at the gene ends were 6 bases for V and 7 bases for J; bases not matched to a gene: 9. Germline lookup yields CDR1 MNHNY and CDR2 SVGAGI (reference sequence). CDR3 length: 14 amino acids. The CDR3 reads CASSPQGWSQPQHF. CDR3 sequence (DNA): TGTGCCAGCAGCCCACAGGGGTGGTCGCAGCCCCAGCATTTT.

Notes on this clone: This clone may be a read error of a much larger clone one base away. Other DNA sequences of this sample code for an identical CDR3. This chain joins TRBV11-3 and TRBJ1-1; D not resolved. Germline-derived CDR1 and CDR2 are SGHNT and YENEEA. The CDR3 sequence is 13 residues long. V was clipped by 1 base and J by 1 base, with 4 bases between them. The CDR3 spells CASSLAGNTEAFF. The CDR3 DNA reads as TGTGCCAGCAGCTTAGCGGGGAACACTGAAGCTTTCTTT.